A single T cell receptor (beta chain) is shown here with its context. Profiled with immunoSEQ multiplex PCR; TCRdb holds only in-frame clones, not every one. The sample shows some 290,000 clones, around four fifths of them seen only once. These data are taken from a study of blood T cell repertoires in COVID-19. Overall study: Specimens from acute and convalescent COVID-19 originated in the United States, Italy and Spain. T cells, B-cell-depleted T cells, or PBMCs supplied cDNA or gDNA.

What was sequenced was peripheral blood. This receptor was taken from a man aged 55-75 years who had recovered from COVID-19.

CDR3 amino acids: CASSLVGKNQPQHF. The CDR3, as DNA: TGTGCCAGCAGTTTGGTCGGTAAGAATCAGCCCCAGCATTTT. This chain joins TRBV27 and TRBJ1-5, with D uncertain. V was clipped by 3 bases and J by 4 bases, with 10 bases between them. The germline CDR1 and CDR2 sequences are MNHEY and SMNVEV (reference sequence). The CDR3 totals 14 residues.